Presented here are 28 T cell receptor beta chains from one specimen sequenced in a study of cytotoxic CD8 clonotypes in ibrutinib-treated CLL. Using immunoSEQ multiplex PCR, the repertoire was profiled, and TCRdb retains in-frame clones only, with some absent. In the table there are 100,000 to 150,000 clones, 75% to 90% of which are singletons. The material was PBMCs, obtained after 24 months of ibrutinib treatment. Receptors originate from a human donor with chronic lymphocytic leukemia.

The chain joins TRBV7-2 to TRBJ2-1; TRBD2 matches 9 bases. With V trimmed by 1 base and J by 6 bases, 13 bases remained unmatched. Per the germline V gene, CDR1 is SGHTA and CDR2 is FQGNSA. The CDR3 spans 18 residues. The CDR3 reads CASSLGSASGTPRNEQFF. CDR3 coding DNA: TGTGCCAGCAGCTTAGGATCGGCTAGCGGGACCCCTCGCAATGAGCAGTTCTTC.

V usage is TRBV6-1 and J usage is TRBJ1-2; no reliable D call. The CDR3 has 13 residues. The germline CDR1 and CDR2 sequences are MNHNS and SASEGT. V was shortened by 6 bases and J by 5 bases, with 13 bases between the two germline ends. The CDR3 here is CASRGAGGYGYTF. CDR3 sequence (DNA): TGTGCCAGCAGGGGTGCGGGAGGGTATGGCTACACCTTC.

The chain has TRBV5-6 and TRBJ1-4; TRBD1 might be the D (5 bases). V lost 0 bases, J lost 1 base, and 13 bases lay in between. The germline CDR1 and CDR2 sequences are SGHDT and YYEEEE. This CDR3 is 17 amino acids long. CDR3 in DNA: TGTGCCAGCAGCTTGGTGGGGGGTAGTGAAACTAATGAAAAACTGTTTTTT. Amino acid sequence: CASSLVGGSETNEKLFF. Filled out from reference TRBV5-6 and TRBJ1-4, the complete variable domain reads DAGVTQSPTHLIKTRGQQVTLRCSPKSGHDTVSWYQQALGQGPQFIFQYYEEEERQRGNFPDRFSGHQFPNYSSELNVNALLLGDSALYLCASSLVGGSETNEKLFFGSGTQLSVL.

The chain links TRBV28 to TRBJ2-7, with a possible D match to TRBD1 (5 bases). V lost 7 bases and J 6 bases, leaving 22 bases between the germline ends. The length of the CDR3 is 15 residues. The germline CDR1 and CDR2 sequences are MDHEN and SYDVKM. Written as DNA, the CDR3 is TGTGCCAGCACCACTTTTGGGCAGGGTAGGGGCGAGCAGTACTTC. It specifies CASTTFGQGRGEQYF.

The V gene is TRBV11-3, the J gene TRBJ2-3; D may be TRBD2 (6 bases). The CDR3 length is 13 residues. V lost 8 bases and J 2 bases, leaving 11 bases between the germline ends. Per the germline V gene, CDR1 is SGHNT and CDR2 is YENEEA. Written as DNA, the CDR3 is TGTGCCAGCGGGAGGTTCCCCACAGATACGCAGTATTTT. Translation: CASGRFPTDTQYF.

The CDR3 bases are TGTGCCAGCAGTGTAACTCCCCTGAGCTCCTACGAGCAGTACTTC. Amino acids: CASSVTPLSSYEQYF. The V call is TRBV6-1, the J call TRBJ2-7; D is ambiguous. This CDR3 has 15 amino acids. Between the trimmed V and J ends, which lost 4 bases and 0 bases, there was a span of 13 bases. The germline gives CDR1 MNHNS, CDR2 SASEGT.

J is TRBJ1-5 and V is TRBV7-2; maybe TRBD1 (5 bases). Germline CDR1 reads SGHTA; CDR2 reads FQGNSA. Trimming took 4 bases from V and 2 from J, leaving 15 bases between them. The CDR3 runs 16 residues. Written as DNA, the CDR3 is TGTGCCAGCAGCTACAACCAGGGTCTGGGCAATCAGCCCCAGCATTTT. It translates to CASSYNQGLGNQPQHF.

The CDR3 DNA sequence: TGTGCCAGTAGCTCTGGGGACAGGGCAATCTATGGCTACACCTTC. It encodes CASSSGDRAIYGYTF. The J gene is TRBJ1-2, the V gene TRBV19; TRBD1 agrees at 9 bases. The germline gives CDR1 LNHDA, CDR2 SQIVND (reference sequence). CDR3 length: 15 residues. V lost 6 bases and J lost 4; bases outside the gene matches: 9.

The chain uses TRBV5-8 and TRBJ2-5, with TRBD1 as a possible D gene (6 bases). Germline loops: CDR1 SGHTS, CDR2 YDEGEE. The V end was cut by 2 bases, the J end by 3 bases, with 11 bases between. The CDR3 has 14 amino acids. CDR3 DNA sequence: TGTGCCAGCAGCTTTCTCACAGGGAAAGAGACCCAGTACTTC. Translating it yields CASSFLTGKETQYF.

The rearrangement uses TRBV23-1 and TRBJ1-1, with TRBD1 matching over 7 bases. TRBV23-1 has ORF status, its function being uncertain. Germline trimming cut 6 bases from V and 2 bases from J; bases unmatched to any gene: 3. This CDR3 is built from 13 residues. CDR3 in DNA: TGCGCCAGCAGCAGGGGGGACAACACTGAAGCTTTCTTT. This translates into CASSRGDNTEAFF.

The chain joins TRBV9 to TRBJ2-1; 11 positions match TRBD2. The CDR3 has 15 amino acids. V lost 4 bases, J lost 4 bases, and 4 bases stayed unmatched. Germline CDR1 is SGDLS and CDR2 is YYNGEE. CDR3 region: CASSQLAGEYNEQFF. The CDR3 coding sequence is TGTGCCAGCAGCCAACTAGCGGGAGAGTACAATGAGCAGTTCTTC. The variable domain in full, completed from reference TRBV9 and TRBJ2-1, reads DSGVTQTPKHLITATGQRVTLRCSPRSGDLSVYWYQQSLDQGLQFLIQYYNGEERAKGNILERFSAQQFPDLHSELNLSSLELGDSALYFCASSQLAGEYNEQFFGPGTRLTVL.

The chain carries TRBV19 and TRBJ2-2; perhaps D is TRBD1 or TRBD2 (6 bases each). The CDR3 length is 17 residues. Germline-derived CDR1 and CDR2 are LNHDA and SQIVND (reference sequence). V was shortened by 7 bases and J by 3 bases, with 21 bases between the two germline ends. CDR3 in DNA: TGTGCCAGTACCAGTCCGAGGGGGGCCGTGGACACCGGGGAGCTGTTTTTT. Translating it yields CASTSPRGAVDTGELFF.

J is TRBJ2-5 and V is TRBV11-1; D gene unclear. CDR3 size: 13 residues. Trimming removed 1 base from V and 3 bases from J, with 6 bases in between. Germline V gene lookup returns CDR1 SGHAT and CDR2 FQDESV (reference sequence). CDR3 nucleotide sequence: TGTGCCAGCAGCTTAGGAAGGGAAGAGACCCAGTACTTC. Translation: CASSLGREETQYF.

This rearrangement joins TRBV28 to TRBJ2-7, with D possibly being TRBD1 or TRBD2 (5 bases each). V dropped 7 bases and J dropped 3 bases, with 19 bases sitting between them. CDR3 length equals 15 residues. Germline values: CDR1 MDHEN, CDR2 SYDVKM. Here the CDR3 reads CASTSTPGRNYEQYF. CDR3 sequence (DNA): TGTGCCAGCACCTCCACCCCGGGACGGAACTACGAGCAGTACTTC.

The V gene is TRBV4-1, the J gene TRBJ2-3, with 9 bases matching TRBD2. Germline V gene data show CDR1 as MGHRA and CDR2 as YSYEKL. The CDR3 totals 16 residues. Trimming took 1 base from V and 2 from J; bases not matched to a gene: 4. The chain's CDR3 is CASSQGIAGVTDTQYF. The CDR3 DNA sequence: TGCGCCAGCAGCCAAGGGATAGCGGGGGTCACAGATACGCAGTATTTT.

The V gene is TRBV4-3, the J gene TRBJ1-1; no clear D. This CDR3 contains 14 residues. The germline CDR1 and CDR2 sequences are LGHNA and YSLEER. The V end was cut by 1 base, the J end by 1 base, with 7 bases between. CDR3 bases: TGCGCCAGCAGCCAAGTATCGAAGAACACTGAAGCTTTCTTT. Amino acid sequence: CASSQVSKNTEAFF.

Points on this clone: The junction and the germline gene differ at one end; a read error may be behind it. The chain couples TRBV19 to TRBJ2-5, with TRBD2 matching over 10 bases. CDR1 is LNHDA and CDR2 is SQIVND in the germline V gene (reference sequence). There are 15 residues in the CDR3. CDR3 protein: CASSRTSGKAETKYF. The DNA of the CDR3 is TGTGCCAGTAGTAGGACTAGCGGAAAAGCGGAGACCAAGTACTTC.

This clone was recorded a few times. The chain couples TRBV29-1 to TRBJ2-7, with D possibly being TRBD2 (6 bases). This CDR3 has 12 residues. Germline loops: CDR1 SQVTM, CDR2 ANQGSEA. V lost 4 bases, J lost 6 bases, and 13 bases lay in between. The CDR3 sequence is CSVGARDSEQYF. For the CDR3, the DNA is TGCAGCGTTGGAGCCAGGGACTCCGAGCAGTACTTC.

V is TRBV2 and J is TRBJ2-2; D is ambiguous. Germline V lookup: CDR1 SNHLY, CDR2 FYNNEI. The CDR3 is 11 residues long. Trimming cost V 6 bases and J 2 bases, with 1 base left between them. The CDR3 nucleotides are TGTGCCAGCAGAAACACCGGGGAGCTGTTTTTT. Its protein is CASRNTGELFF.

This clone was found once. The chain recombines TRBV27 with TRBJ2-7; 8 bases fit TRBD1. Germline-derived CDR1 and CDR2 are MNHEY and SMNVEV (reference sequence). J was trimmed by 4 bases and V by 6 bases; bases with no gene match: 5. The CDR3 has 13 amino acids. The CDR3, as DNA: TGTGCCAGCAGCTCCTGGACAGGGTACGAGCAGTACTTC. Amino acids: CASSSWTGYEQYF.

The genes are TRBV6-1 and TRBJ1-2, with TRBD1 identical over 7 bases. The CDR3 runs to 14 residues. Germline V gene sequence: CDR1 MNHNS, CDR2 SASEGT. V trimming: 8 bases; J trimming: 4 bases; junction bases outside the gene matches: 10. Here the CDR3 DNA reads TGTGCCAGCCGACAGGGATCCCAAGTCTATGGCTACACCTTC. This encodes CASRQGSQVYGYTF.

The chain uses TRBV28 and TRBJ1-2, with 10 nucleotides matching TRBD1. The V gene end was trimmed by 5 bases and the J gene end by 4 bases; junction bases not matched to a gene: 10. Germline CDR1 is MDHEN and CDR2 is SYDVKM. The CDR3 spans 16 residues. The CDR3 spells CASSNAGTGDPYGYTF. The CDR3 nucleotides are TGTGCCAGCAGTAACGCCGGGACAGGGGATCCCTATGGCTACACCTTC.

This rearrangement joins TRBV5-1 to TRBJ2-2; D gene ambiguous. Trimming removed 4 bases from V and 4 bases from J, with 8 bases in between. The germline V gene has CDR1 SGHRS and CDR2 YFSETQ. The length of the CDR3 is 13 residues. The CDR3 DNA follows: TGCGCCAGCAGCCCCCCATCCACCGGGGAGCTGTTTTTT. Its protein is CASSPPSTGELFF.

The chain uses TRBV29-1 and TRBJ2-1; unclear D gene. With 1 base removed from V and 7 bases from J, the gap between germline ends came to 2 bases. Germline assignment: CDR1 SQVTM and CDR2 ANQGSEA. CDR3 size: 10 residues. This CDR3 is CSVEVNEQFF. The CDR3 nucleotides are TGCAGCGTTGAAGTTAATGAGCAGTTCTTC.

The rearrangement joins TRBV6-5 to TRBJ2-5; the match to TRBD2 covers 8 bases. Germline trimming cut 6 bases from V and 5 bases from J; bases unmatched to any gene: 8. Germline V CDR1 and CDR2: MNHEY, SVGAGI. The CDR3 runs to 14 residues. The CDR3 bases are TGTGCCAGCAGACGTACAGGGACTAGGGAGACCCAGTACTTC. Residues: CASRRTGTRETQYF.

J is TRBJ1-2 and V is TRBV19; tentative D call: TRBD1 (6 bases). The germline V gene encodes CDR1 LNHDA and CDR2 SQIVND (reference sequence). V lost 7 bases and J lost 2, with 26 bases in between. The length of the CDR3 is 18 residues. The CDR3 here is CASIPHPGQSEGNYGYTF. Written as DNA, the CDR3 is TGTGCCAGTATACCCCATCCAGGACAGTCTGAAGGGAACTATGGCTACACCTTC.

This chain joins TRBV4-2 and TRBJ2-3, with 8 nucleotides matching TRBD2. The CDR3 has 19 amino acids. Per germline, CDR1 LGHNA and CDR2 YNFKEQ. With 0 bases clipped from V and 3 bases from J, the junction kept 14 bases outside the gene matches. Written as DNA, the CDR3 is TGTGCCAGCAGCCAAGATAGGTGGAGCGGGGGCCAAGGGACAGATACGCAGTATTTT. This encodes CASSQDRWSGGQGTDTQYF.

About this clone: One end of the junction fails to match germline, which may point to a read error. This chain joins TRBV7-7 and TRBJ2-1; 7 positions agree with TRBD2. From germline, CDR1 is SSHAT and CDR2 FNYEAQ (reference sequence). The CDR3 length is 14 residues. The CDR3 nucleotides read TGTGCTAGCAGCTTAGACCGCGGGAGTGTGCGGCAGTTCTTC. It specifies CASSLDRGSVRQFF.